Listed below are T cell receptor beta chains from one sample, sequenced in a study of cytomegalovirus exposure and HLA in healthy donors. Only in-frame clones appear in the TCRdb table, and some are missing; sequencing was by immunoSEQ multiplex PCR. The top ten hold more than 1.4% of the sample, which has some 180,000 clones, over 65% seen once. The sample taken for sequencing was PBMCs. Receptors originate from a man aged 18 to 29 in good health and CMV-seronegative. CDR3s include the opening cysteine and the closing phenylalanine or tryptophan. The D gene is left open where the match is weak. Rows give clone size only sometimes, using once, few, many, or a class for an expanded clone.

d_call	clone_size	v_call	j_call	cdr3_aa	cdr3_nt
.	.	TRBV7-9	TRBJ2-5	CAAGREQETQYF	TGTGCCGCGGGGCGGGAACAAGAGACCCAGTACTTC
.	.	TRBV9	TRBJ2-3	CASSTHGEGDTQYF	TGTGCCAGCAGCACGCACGGAGAAGGAGATACGCAGTATTTT
.	.	TRBV10-3	TRBJ2-7	CAISPGTRFYEQYF	TGTGCCATCAGCCCCGGGACAAGGTTCTACGAGCAGTACTTC
.	few	TRBV7-2	TRBJ1-1	CASSKEQGLGTEAFF	TGTGCCAGCAGCAAAGAACAGGGATTGGGCACTGAAGCTTTCTTT
.	few	TRBV6-5	TRBJ1-6	CASSYSARLGSPLHF	TGTGCCAGCAGTTACTCGGCCAGGCTTGGGTCACCCCTCCACTTT
.	.	TRBV7-6	TRBJ1-1	CASSQAANTEAFF	TGTGCCAGCAGCCAGGCAGCGAACACTGAAGCTTTCTTT
TRBD2	.	TRBV28	TRBJ2-5	CASRSGSGRLETQYF	TGTGCCAGCAGGTCAGGTAGCGGGAGATTAGAGACCCAGTACTTC
.	.	TRBV9	TRBJ2-5	CASSVKGGPQETQYF	TGTGCCAGCAGCGTAAAGGGGGGGCCCCAAGAGACCCAGTACTTC
.	.	TRBV5-5	TRBJ1-3	CASSLGRENGNTIYF	TGTGCCAGCAGCTTGGGCAGGGAAAATGGAAACACCATATATTTT
.	few	TRBV6-6	TRBJ2-7	CASSYRDYEQYF	TGTGCCAGCAGTTACAGAGACTACGAGCAGTACTTC
TRBD1	.	TRBV5-4	TRBJ2-1	CASSAGTGGGNEQFF	TGTGCCAGCAGCGCTGGGACAGGGGGGGGCAATGAGCAGTTCTTC
.	.	TRBV5-4	TRBJ2-3	CASRPNLNRGGTDTQYF	TGTGCCAGCAGACCTAACCTCAACAGGGGGGGGACAGATACGCAGTATTTT
.	.	TRBV10-3	TRBJ1-2	CAISDRNYGYTF	TGTGCCATCAGTGACAGGAACTATGGCTACACCTTC
.	few	TRBV20-1	TRBJ2-7	CSAYNYEQYF	TGCAGTGCATACAATTACGAGCAGTACTTC
.	.	TRBV7-2	TRBJ1-1	CASSSRGGTEAFF	TGTGCCAGCAGCTCCCGGGGTGGCACTGAAGCTTTCTTT
.	.	TRBV19	TRBJ1-1	CASRYRLNTEAFF	TGTGCCAGTAGATACAGGTTGAACACTGAAGCTTTCTTT
TRBD2	.	TRBV13	TRBJ2-1	CASSFSLGAGVDNEQFF	TGTGCCAGCAGCTTCTCTCTTGGGGCGGGGGTAGACAATGAGCAGTTCTTC
TRBD1	once	TRBV25-1	TRBJ2-7	CASSDPGTGTREQYF	TGTGCCAGCAGTGACCCCGGGACAGGGACTCGCGAGCAGTACTTC
TRBD2	.	TRBV14	TRBJ2-7	CASSRTSGRAREQYF	TGTGCCAGCAGCCGGACTAGCGGGAGGGCGAGGGAGCAGTACTTC
.	.	TRBV7-3	TRBJ1-4	CASSPTGQGEKLFF	TGTGCCAGCAGTCCCACAGGGCAGGGAGAAAAACTGTTTTTT
TRBD1	.	TRBV10-3	TRBJ1-1	CAISESNLRDRVYIVREAFF	TGTGCCATCAGTGAGTCGAACCTCCGGGACAGGGTCTACATCGTTCGCGAAGCTTTCTTT
.	.	TRBV5-1	TRBJ1-1	CASSPTGSTEAFF	TGCGCCAGCAGCCCAACAGGGAGCACTGAAGCTTTCTTT
.	.	TRBV29-1	TRBJ1-1	CSVALGQGGYTEAFF	TGCAGCGTTGCGCTTGGGCAGGGCGGTTACACTGAAGCTTTCTTT
.	.	TRBV6-1	TRBJ1-5	CASIQEWNGNQPQHF	TGTGCCAGCATCCAGGAATGGAATGGCAATCAGCCCCAGCATTTT
.	.	TRBV5-8	TRBJ2-5	CASSSHPRGETQYF	TGTGCCAGCAGCTCCCACCCTAGGGGAGAGACCCAGTACTTC
.	.	TRBV23-1	TRBJ1-2	CASSQSGSNYGYTF	TGCGCCAGCAGTCAATCGGGGAGTAACTATGGCTACACCTTC
.	.	TRBV27	TRBJ1-4	CASSKLSPGRNEKLFF	TGTGCCAGCAGTAAACTATCACCAGGGCGCAATGAAAAACTGTTTTTT
TRBD2	.	TRBV6-5	TRBJ2-4	CASRTSGGSIQYF	TGTGCCAGCAGGACTAGCGGGGGGAGCATTCAGTACTTC
.	.	TRBV5-6	TRBJ2-5	CASSQTRVGTQYF	TGTGCCAGCAGCCAGACCAGGGTGGGGACCCAGTACTTC
.	.	TRBV30	TRBJ1-5	CACGLQGGSNQPQHF	TGTGCCTGCGGGCTACAGGGTGGGAGCAATCAGCCCCAGCATTTT
TRBD2	.	TRBV7-9	TRBJ2-3	CASSPGLAGVADTQYF	TGTGCCAGCAGCCCCGGACTAGCGGGAGTGGCAGATACGCAGTATTTT
.	.	TRBV6-5	TRBJ1-2	CASSYEASDGYTF	TGTGCCAGCAGTTACGAGGCCAGTGATGGCTACACCTTC
.	.	TRBV11-2	TRBJ2-7	CASSLAQGLYEQYF	TGTGCCAGCAGCTTAGCGCAGGGTCTTTACGAGCAGTACTTC
.	.	TRBV30	TRBJ2-7	CAWSVIWAGSYEQYF	TGTGCCTGGAGTGTAATTTGGGCGGGAAGCTACGAGCAGTACTTC
.	.	TRBV27	TRBJ1-2	CASAGRVKYGYTF	TGTGCCAGCGCCGGCAGGGTGAAGTATGGCTACACCTTC
.	once	TRBV4-3	TRBJ2-7	CASSQVSRTEGSYEQYF	TGCGCCAGCAGCCAAGTATCTAGGACAGAGGGCAGCTACGAGCAGTACTTC
TRBD1	.	TRBV28	TRBJ1-2	CASSFLDRGLYGYTF	TGTGCCAGCAGTTTCTTGGACAGGGGGCTTTATGGCTACACCTTC
TRBD1	once	TRBV18	TRBJ1-1	CASSPLGTENTEAFF	TGTGCCAGCTCACCACTGGGGACAGAGAACACTGAAGCTTTCTTT
TRBD1	few	TRBV4-3	TRBJ1-3	CASSLLTGQGAYGNTIYF	TGCGCCAGCAGCCTATTGACCGGGCAGGGGGCGTATGGAAACACCATATATTTT
.	.	TRBV5-1	TRBJ1-1	CASSPGNQGNTEAFF	TGCGCCAGCAGCCCAGGAAACCAGGGAAACACTGAAGCTTTCTTT
.	.	TRBV19	TRBJ1-1	CASRTASGGRTEAFF	TGTGCCAGTCGAACAGCCTCGGGGGGACGGACTGAAGCTTTCTTT
TRBD1	.	TRBV9	TRBJ2-7	CASSVAGGPYEQYF	TGTGCCAGCAGCGTCGCAGGGGGCCCCTACGAGCAGTACTTC
.	.	TRBV5-8	TRBJ1-5	CASSLLPRQPQHF	TGTGCCAGCAGCTTACTGCCACGGCAGCCCCAGCATTTT
TRBD2	.	TRBV7-9	TRBJ2-1	CASSHSSGVGYNEQFF	TGTGCCAGCAGCCACTCTAGCGGGGTAGGGTACAATGAGCAGTTCTTC
.	.	TRBV2	TRBJ2-7	CASSESPTPSRGGYEQYF	TGTGCCAGCAGTGAATCCCCAACCCCAAGCCGAGGTGGCTACGAGCAGTACTTC
.	.	TRBV13	TRBJ2-1	CASSLGSGRYNEQFF	TGTGCCAGCAGCTTAGGATCAGGTCGGTACAATGAGCAGTTCTTC
.	.	TRBV19	TRBJ1-1	CASIPRLGNTEAFF	TGTGCCAGTATCCCCAGGTTGGGGAACACTGAAGCTTTCTTT
.	.	TRBV15	TRBJ1-1	CATTPSSFTEAFF	TGTGCCACCACCCCTTCAAGCTTTACTGAAGCTTTCTTT
TRBD2	.	TRBV6-6	TRBJ2-1	CASSTTSGRTNEQFF	TGTGCCAGCAGTACGACTAGCGGGAGGACGAATGAGCAGTTCTTC
TRBD1	.	TRBV30	TRBJ2-7	CAWSSAGGVGEQYF	TGTGCCTGGAGTTCTGCAGGGGGAGTAGGCGAGCAGTACTTC
.	.	TRBV15	TRBJ1-2	CATSREHPRDGYTF	TGTGCCACCAGCAGAGAACATCCCAGGGATGGCTACACCTTC
TRBD2	.	TRBV7-9	TRBJ2-3	CASSLSPSGTSTDTQYF	TGTGCCAGCAGCTTAAGCCCTAGCGGGACTAGCACAGATACGCAGTATTTT
.	.	TRBV13	TRBJ2-1	CASSLLGGSSYNEQFF	TGTGCCAGCAGCCTACTTGGCGGAAGTTCCTACAATGAGCAGTTCTTC
.	.	TRBV9	TRBJ2-1	CASGSGTSYNEQFF	TGTGCCAGCGGGAGCGGAACTTCCTACAATGAGCAGTTCTTC
TRBD1	.	TRBV28	TRBJ2-7	CASSLPRQGRTYEQYF	TGTGCCAGCAGTTTGCCCCGACAGGGGAGGACCTACGAGCAGTACTTC